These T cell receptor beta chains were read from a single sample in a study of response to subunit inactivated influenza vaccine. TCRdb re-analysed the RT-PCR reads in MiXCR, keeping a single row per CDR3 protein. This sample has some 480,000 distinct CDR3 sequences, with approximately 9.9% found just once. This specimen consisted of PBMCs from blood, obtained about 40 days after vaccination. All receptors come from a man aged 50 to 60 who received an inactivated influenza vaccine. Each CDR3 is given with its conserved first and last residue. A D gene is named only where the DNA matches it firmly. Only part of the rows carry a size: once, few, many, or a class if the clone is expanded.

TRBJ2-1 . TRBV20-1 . CSARDLEGGPREQFF TGCAGTGCTAGAGATCTGGAGGGGGGCCCCCGTGAGCAGTTCTTC
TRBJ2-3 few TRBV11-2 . CASSSLPPTLAVVDTQYF TGTGCCAGCAGCTCCCTCCCCCCGACTCTAGCTGTGGTAGATACGCAGTATTTT
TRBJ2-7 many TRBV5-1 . CASSLDTNSYEQYF TGCGCCAGCAGCTTGGACACAAACTCCTACGAGCAGTACTTC
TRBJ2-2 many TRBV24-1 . CATSDRSNTGELFF TGTGCCACCAGTGACAGGTCGAACACCGGGGAGCTGTTTTTT
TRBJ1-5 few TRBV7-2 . CASSHGPTGNNQPQHF TGTGCCAGCAGCCATGGCCCGACAGGTAACAATCAGCCCCAGCATTTT
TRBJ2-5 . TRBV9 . CASSVTTIQETQYF TGTGCCAGCAGCGTAACTACTATCCAAGAGACCCAGTACTTC
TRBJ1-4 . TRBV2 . CASSQPQTDRNEKLFF TGTGCCAGCAGTCAACCACAGACAGATCGCAATGAAAAACTGTTTTTT
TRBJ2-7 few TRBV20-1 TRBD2 CSARVAGGGYEQYF TGCAGTGCTAGAGTGGCGGGAGGGGGATACGAGCAGTACTTC
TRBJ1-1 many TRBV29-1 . CSVEDLLDTEAFF TGCAGCGTTGAAGATCTTTTGGACACTGAAGCTTTCTTT
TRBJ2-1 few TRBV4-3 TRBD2 CASSQGTSGINEQFF TGCGCCAGCAGCCAAGGGACTAGCGGGATCAATGAGCAGTTCTTC
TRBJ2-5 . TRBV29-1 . CSSQTGTGEETQYF TGCAGCTCCCAAACCGGGACTGGAGAAGAGACCCAGTACTTC
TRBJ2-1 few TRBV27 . CASSLFPQPGPYNEQFF TGTGCCAGCAGTTTATTTCCCCAGCCAGGGCCCTACAATGAGCAGTTCTTC
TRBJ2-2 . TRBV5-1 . CASSLQGGANTGELFF TGCGCCAGCAGCTTACAGGGAGGGGCGAACACCGGGGAGCTGTTTTTT
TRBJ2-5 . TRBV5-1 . CASSTVGGETQYF TGCGCCAGCAGCACCGTGGGGGGAGAGACCCAGTACTTC
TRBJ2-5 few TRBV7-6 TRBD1 CASSGRPGGMRGETQYF TGTGCCAGCAGCGGCAGACCAGGGGGCATGAGAGGAGAGACCCAGTACTTC
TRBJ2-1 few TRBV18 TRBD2 CASSPPGGRQLYNEQFF TGTGCCAGCTCACCACCGGGCGGGAGGCAACTCTACAATGAGCAGTTCTTC
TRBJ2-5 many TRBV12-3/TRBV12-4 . CASSFFYFQETQYF TGTGCCAGCAGTTTTTTTTACTTTCAAGAGACCCAGTACTTC
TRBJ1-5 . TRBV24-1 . CATSDLTNQPQHF TGTGCCACCAGTGATTTGACCAATCAGCCCCAGCATTTT
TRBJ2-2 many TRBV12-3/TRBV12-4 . CASGYTGELFF TGTGCCAGCGGGTACACCGGGGAGCTGTTTTTT
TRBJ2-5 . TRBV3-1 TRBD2 CASSQATSAHQETQYF TGTGCCAGCAGCCAAGCGACTAGCGCGCACCAAGAGACCCAGTACTTC
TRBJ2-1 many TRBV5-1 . CASSLREGQAQFF TGCGCCAGCAGCCTCAGAGAAGGTCAGGCGCAGTTCTTC
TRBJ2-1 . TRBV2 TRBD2 CASSDRTSGRRGIEQFF TGTGCCAGCAGTGATAGGACTAGCGGGAGGCGGGGTATTGAGCAGTTCTTC
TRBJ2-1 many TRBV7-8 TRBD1 CASSRDRGRDNEQFF TGTGCCAGCAGCCGGGACAGGGGGAGGGACAATGAGCAGTTCTTC
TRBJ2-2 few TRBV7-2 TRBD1 CASSLVRTGPTGELFF TGTGCCAGCAGCTTAGTGCGGACAGGGCCCACCGGGGAGCTGTTTTTT
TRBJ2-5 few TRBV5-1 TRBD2 CASSWTSDQETQYF TGCGCCAGCAGCTGGACTAGCGACCAAGAGACCCAGTACTTC
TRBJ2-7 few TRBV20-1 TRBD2 CSVTSGPTYEQYF TGCAGTGTTACTAGCGGGCCCACCTACGAGCAGTACTTC
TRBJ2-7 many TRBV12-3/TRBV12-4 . CASSSPPAYEQYF TGTGCCAGCAGTTCCCCCCCGGCCTACGAGCAGTACTTC
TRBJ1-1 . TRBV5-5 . CASREALGGSTEAFF TGTGCCAGCAGAGAAGCCCTTGGGGGTTCTACTGAAGCTTTCTTT
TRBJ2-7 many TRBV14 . CASSQLDSYEQYF TGTGCCAGCAGCCAACTGGATTCCTACGAGCAGTACTTC
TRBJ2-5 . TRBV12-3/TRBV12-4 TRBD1 CASSSYRDSRETQYF TGTGCCAGCAGTTCTTACCGGGACAGCAGAGAGACCCAGTACTTC
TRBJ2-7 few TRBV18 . CASSTQGTYYEQYF TGTGCCAGCTCAACCCAGGGGACTTACTACGAGCAGTACTTC
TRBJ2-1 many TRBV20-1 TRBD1 CSAVRDREQFF TGCAGTGCTGTCAGGGACAGGGAGCAGTTCTTC